This T cell receptor (beta chain) is drawn from a study of blood T cells in healthy people across ages. Worth noting for this clonotype: Antigen: not known. This may be a read error: a much more frequent sequence differs by one nucleotide.

The V gene's germline CDR1 is SGHRS and CDR2 YFSETQ. This CDR3 contains 13 residues. Sample-barcoded 5' priming and a J-beta primer mix drove a second PCR of roughly 6 to 12 cycles. From the 5' RACE reads, TCRdb called clonotypes with MiXCR, one entry per CDR3 protein. Of about 640,000 distinct CDR3 sequences in the sample, about 30% were seen once. Each donor was a healthy Caucasian individual from Russia, aged roughly 6 to 100. Study observations and caveats: PBMCs went unsorted, and a conclusive naive versus antigen-experienced comparison was therefore prevented. TCR beta diversity per million T cells fell roughly linearly with age.

The sequenced sample consisted of blood. The clonotype was recovered from an elderly woman in good health. The V and J genes are TRBV5-1 and TRBJ2-1, with D possibly TRBD1 on 6 matching bases. The DNA end favors TRBJ2-7, so the J call may be wrong. This CDR3 is CASSRDTDNEQYF. CDR3 coding DNA: TGCGCCAGCAGCAGGGACACCGACAATGAGCAGTACTTC.